Below are 5 T cell receptor beta chains sequenced from a single sample in a study of breast tumors, draining lymph nodes, adjacent tissues (TCRdb year 2016). The lymph node samples were taken from the axillary draining lymph nodes of breast cancer patients. The library was made by multiplex PCR. Instrument on record: Illumina HiSeq 2000. TCRdb reanalyzed the raw reads on its own, using fastp at Q25 for trimming and MiXCR for clone calling, and kept in-frame beta chains. CDR3 protein sequences are deduplicated, and each keeps its most common genes and DNA. This sample comprises over 130,000 distinct CDR3 sequences, roughly 33% of them detected only once. The top ten hold approximately 2.2% of the sample. Sequencing was carried out using axillary lymph node tissue. Receptors originate from a female donor with breast cancer. Some clones in this sample may be carry-over from other donors' samples.

The rearrangement joins TRBV11-3 to TRBJ1-1; D possibly corresponds to TRBD1 (6 bases). V lost 0 bases and J 7 bases, leaving 15 bases between the germline ends. The CDR3 spans 15 residues. CDR1 and CDR2 (germline): SGHNT, YENEEA. The CDR3 region is CASSLEGRGANEAFF. The CDR3 region has the DNA TGTGCCAGCAGCTTAGAAGGGCGGGGGGCTAATGAAGCTTTCTTT.

This sequence joins TRBV7-8 and TRBJ1-2; D is undetermined. Trimming removed 1 base at V and 2 bases at J, with 5 bases between. The V gene's germline CDR1 is SGHVS and CDR2 FQNEAQ. This CDR3 is 13 amino acids long. The CDR3 coding sequence is TGTGCCAGCAGCTTAGAGCGGAACTATGGCTACACCTTC. Translated: CASSLERNYGYTF.

This clonotype came up many times. CDR3 nucleotides: TGTGCCAGCAGCCAATCGGCCAATGGCTACACCTTC. It translates to CASSQSANGYTF. The rearrangement links TRBV12-3 or TRBV12-4 to TRBJ1-2; D gene ambiguous. The length of the CDR3 is 12 residues. Trimming took 6 bases from V and 6 from J, leaving 11 bases between them.

V gene TRBV12-3 or TRBV12-4 combines with J gene TRBJ1-2, with TRBD1 identical over 7 bases. The CDR3 is made up of 16 amino acids. J gave up 0 bases and V 3 bases, and 7 bases lay outside the gene matches. This chain's CDR3 is CASSFAGTATNYGYTF. The CDR3 DNA reads as TGTGCCAGCAGTTTCGCAGGGACAGCGACTAACTATGGCTACACCTTC.

This clonotype was seen once. The gene calls are TRBV20-1 and TRBJ2-7; D possibly corresponds to TRBD1 (8 bases). This CDR3 contains 14 residues. CDR1 and CDR2 from the germline V gene are DFQATT and SNEGSKA (reference sequence). V lost 6 bases to trimming and J lost 4 bases, with 19 bases between them. The CDR3 loop is CSAAGGGRLYEQYF. Written as DNA, the CDR3 is TGCAGTGCCGCAGGGGGCGGGAGATTGTACGAGCAGTACTTC.